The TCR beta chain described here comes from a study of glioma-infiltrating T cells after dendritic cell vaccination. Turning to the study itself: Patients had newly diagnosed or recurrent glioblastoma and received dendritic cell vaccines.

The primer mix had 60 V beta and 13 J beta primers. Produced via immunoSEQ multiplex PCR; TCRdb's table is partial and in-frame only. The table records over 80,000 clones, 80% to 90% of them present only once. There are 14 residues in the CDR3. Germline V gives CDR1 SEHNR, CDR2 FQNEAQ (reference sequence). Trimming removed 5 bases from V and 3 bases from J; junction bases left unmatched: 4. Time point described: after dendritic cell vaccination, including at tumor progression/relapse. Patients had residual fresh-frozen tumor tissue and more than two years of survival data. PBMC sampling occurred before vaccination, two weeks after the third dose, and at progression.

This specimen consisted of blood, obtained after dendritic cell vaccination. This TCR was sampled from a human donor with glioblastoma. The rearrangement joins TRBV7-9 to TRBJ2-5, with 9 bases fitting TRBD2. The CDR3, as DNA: TGTGCCAGCAGCCCCCGGACTAGCGAAGAGACCCAGTACTTC. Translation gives CASSPRTSEETQYF.